The 23 T cell receptor beta chains below were found in one sample sequenced in a study of T cells in Graves' hyperthyroidism and ophthalmopathy. Authors of the study amplified TCR beta CDR3 regions from RNA transcripts. When the TCR CDR3 underwent first-round RT-PCR, the HTBI primer set was used. MiXCR, run by TCRdb on the multiplex PCR reads, gives a single entry per CDR3 protein. The sample consists of 660,000 or so distinct CDR3 sequences, less than 25% of them appearing once. Sequenced input: blood. The receptor set was obtained from a man younger than 40 with Graves' ophthalmopathy.

This clonotype has only a few counts. The chain employs TRBV18 and TRBJ2-7, with D maybe TRBD1 (5 bases). The germline CDR1 and CDR2 sequences are KGHSH and LQKENI. Between the trimmed V and J ends, which lost 0 bases and 4 bases, there was a span of 10 bases. This CDR3 has 14 residues. CDR3 sequence: CASSPPKGVYEQYF. In DNA, the CDR3 is TGTGCCAGCTCACCACCAAAAGGGGTGTACGAGCAGTACTTC.

V gene TRBV28 combines with J gene TRBJ2-7; D call uncertain. CDR1 and CDR2 (germline): MDHEN, SYDVKM. V shed 6 bases and J shed 2 bases, with 14 bases lying between them. There are 14 residues in the CDR3. The CDR3 sequence: CASSSLLVPYEQYF. DNA for the CDR3: TGTGCCAGCAGCTCCCTCCTAGTCCCCTACGAGCAGTACTTC.

This clonotype was seen more than once but under ten times. This chain links TRBV6-1 with TRBJ2-2; D is possibly TRBD1 or TRBD2 (5 bases each). The V and J ends lost 5 bases and 5 bases respectively, with 12 bases between them. The CDR3 covers 14 residues. Per germline, CDR1 MNHNS and CDR2 SASEGT. The CDR3 region is CASSYGTRTGELFF. The CDR3 bases are TGTGCCAGCAGTTATGGGACCCGTACCGGGGAGCTGTTTTTT.

In its sample, this clonotype was seen a few times. V gene TRBV7-6 combines with J gene TRBJ2-1; no clear D. CDR3 size: 12 residues. V lost 5 bases and J lost 9, with 11 bases in between. CDR1 is SGHVS, CDR2 FNYEAQ, per germline. CDR3 amino acids: CASSLIGGEQFF. The CDR3 nucleotides read TGTGCCAGCAGCCTCATCGGTGGTGAGCAGTTCTTC. Drawing the rest from reference TRBV7-6 and TRBJ2-1, the complete variable domain is GAGVSQSPRYKVTKRGQDVALRCDPISGHVSLYWYRQALGQGPEFLTYFNYEAQQDKSGLPNDRFSAERPEGSISTLTIQRTEQRDSAMYRCASSLIGGEQFFGPGTRLTVL.

As to this clonotype: A read error is likely, as this CDR3 ends without the conserved phenylalanine or tryptophan. J is TRBJ2-7 and V is TRBV6-1; 7 nucleotides match TRBD1. This CDR3 has 15 residues. The J segment lost 3 bases and the V segment lost 6 bases, leaving 11 bases of the junction unmatched. CDR1 and CDR2 (germline): MNHNS, SASEGT. The CDR3, as DNA: TGTGCCAGCAGCATCGGACAGGCACGCCTCTACGAGCAGTACTTA. It encodes CASSIGQARLYEQYL.

This clonotype was seen a few times. The chain couples TRBV19 to TRBJ2-5, with TRBD1 as a possible D gene (6 bases). The CDR3 extends over 14 amino acids. The germline V gene has CDR1 LNHDA and CDR2 SQIVND (reference sequence). Trimming removed 6 bases at V and 1 base at J, with 12 bases between. The CDR3 bases are TGTGCCAGTAGGACAGGAGGACTCCAAGAGACCCAGTACTTC. This codes for CASRTGGLQETQYF.

The chain combines TRBV27 with TRBJ2-3, with TRBD1 matching 7 bases. Germline values: CDR1 MNHEY, CDR2 SMNVEV (reference sequence). CDR3 length: 15 residues. Trimming took 8 bases from V and 3 from J; bases not matched to a gene: 11. The CDR3 sequence: CASGRGGGATDTQYF. The CDR3, as DNA: TGTGCCAGCGGGAGAGGGGGCGGAGCGACAGATACGCAGTATTTT.

The sample holds a few counts of this clonotype. V and J are TRBV2 and TRBJ2-1, with 8 bases identical to TRBD1. This CDR3 comprises 15 residues. After removal of 5 bases from V and 2 bases from J, the junction contained 5 bases not matched to a gene. Germline-derived CDR1 and CDR2 are SNHLY and FYNNEI. The CDR3 loop reads CASSSDRGTYNEQFF. In DNA, the CDR3 is TGTGCCAGCAGTTCCGACAGGGGCACCTACAATGAGCAGTTCTTC.

This clonotype has only a few counts. V is TRBV28 and J is TRBJ2-1; tentative D call: TRBD1 (5 bases). The CDR3 covers 14 residues. Germline CDR1 is MDHEN and CDR2 is SYDVKM. V lost 7 bases and J 5 bases, leaving 15 bases between the germline ends. The CDR3 region is CASIKETVHNEQFF. DNA for the CDR3: TGTGCCAGCATAAAGGAGACAGTCCACAATGAGCAGTTCTTC.

This clonotype was observed many times. The gene calls are TRBV20-1 and TRBJ2-7; 8 bases map to TRBD1. V dropped 4 bases and J dropped 1; count of bases not matched to a gene: 6. CDR3 length equals 14 residues. Per the germline V gene, CDR1 is DFQATT and CDR2 is SNEGSKA (reference sequence). The CDR3 sequence is CSAKGDRMSYEQYF. Written as DNA, the CDR3 is TGCAGTGCTAAAGGGGACAGGATGTCCTACGAGCAGTACTTC.

The table lists this clonotype with a few counts. The chain carries TRBV28 and TRBJ2-7; 7 bases fit TRBD2. Germline assignment: CDR1 MDHEN and CDR2 SYDVKM. The CDR3 totals 13 residues. J was trimmed by 6 bases and V by 6 bases; bases with no gene match: 8. CDR3 residues: CASRLGLRGEQYF. Written as DNA, the CDR3 is TGTGCCAGCAGGTTGGGACTACGGGGCGAGCAGTACTTC.

The V and J genes are TRBV10-3 and TRBJ2-2; TRBD2 matches 7 bases. The CDR3 extends over 11 amino acids. Looked up from germline, CDR1 is ENHRY and CDR2 is SYGVKD. The ends lost 10 bases at V and 13 bases at J; junction bases unmatched: 9. CDR3 DNA sequence: TGTGCCACCCAAGAGCGGGATCGGCTGTTTTTT. Encoded protein: CATQERDRLFF.

V is TRBV20-1 and J is TRBJ2-5; D assignment may be TRBD1 or TRBD2 (6 bases each). This CDR3 is built from 14 residues. CDR1 is DFQATT and CDR2 is SNEGSKA in the germline V gene (reference sequence). V gave up 5 bases and J gave up 2 bases, with 15 bases separating them. CDR3 region: CSAGGLSKQETQYF. The CDR3 DNA sequence: TGCAGTGCTGGGGGGCTCAGCAAGCAAGAGACCCAGTACTTC.

Many counts were recorded for this clonotype. This chain joins TRBV7-2 and TRBJ2-7; maybe TRBD1 (5 bases). This CDR3 comprises 12 residues. The germline CDR1 and CDR2 sequences are SGHTA and FQGNSA. Trimming removed 8 bases from V and 5 bases from J, with 13 bases in between. The CDR3 DNA is TGTGCCAGCCCGGACCTAGGGGACGAGCAGTACTTC. Its translation is CASPDLGDEQYF.

In this sample, this clonotype turned up a few times. The CDR3, as DNA: TGTGCCAGCAGCCTTCTTTCTCACAGCGCGAATGAAAAACTGTTTTTT. It is translated as CASSLLSHSANEKLFF. V and J are TRBV27 and TRBJ1-4; D not resolved. Trimming removed 6 bases from V and 5 bases from J, with 19 bases in between. The CDR3 has 16 residues. Germline values: CDR1 MNHEY, CDR2 SMNVEV (reference sequence).

The chain is built from TRBV7-9 and TRBJ2-2; D is unclear. The CDR3 totals 13 residues. CDR1 SEHNR and CDR2 FQNEAQ come from the germline V gene (reference sequence). V lost 6 bases to trimming and J lost 3 bases, with 8 bases between them. The CDR3 bases are TGTGCCAGCAGGCCATGGGACACCGGGGAGCTGTTTTTT. Its protein product is CASRPWDTGELFF.

This chain joins TRBV4-1 and TRBJ2-3; 10 bases match TRBD2. V gave up 0 bases and J gave up 4 bases; unmatched junction bases: 10. Germline CDR1 reads MGHRA; CDR2 reads YSYEKL. The CDR3 covers 18 residues. The CDR3 loop reads CASSQEFGLAGVADTQYF. The CDR3 DNA reads TGCGCCAGCAGCCAAGAATTCGGGCTAGCGGGAGTTGCAGATACGCAGTATTTT.

This clonotype was seen a handful of times. This sequence joins TRBV20-1 and TRBJ2-7; D unresolved. Per germline, CDR1 DFQATT and CDR2 SNEGSKA (reference sequence). This CDR3 contains 11 residues. The ends were cut back, 7 bases at V and 0 bases at J, with 7 bases in the middle. The CDR3 loop reads CSVEHSYEQYF. In DNA, the CDR3 is TGCAGTGTTGAGCACTCCTACGAGCAGTACTTC.

The rearrangement uses TRBV6-2 or TRBV6-3 and TRBJ1-1; 7 bases fit TRBD1. Germline V gives CDR1 MNHEY, CDR2 SVGEGT. The CDR3 runs 15 residues. The trim removed 7 bases at V and 1 base at J, leaving 9 bases unmatched. CDR3 in amino acids: CASNTLGQENTEAFF. The CDR3 region has the DNA TGTGCCAGCAACACCCTAGGACAGGAGAACACTGAAGCTTTCTTT.

This clonotype came up many times. This rearrangement joins TRBV28 to TRBJ1-5, with unresolved D. In germline, CDR1 is MDHEN, CDR2 SYDVKM. V was clipped by 6 bases and J by 2 bases, with 11 bases between them. This CDR3 spans 14 amino acids. The CDR3 DNA is TGTGCCAGCAGCCCTCCCCAGGGCAATCAGCCCCAGCATTTT. Translation: CASSPPQGNQPQHF. The full variable domain, completed using reference TRBV28 and TRBJ1-5, is DVKVTQSSRYLVKRTGEKVFLECVQDMDHENMFWYRQDPGLGLRLIYFSYDVKMKEKGDIPEGYSVSREKKERFSLILESASTNQTSMYLCASSPPQGNQPQHFGDGTRLSIL.

This clonotype was recorded many times. This chain connects TRBV2 to TRBJ2-7; D is possibly TRBD1 (5 bases). The V gene's germline CDR1 is SNHLY and CDR2 FYNNEI. V shed 1 base and J shed 1 base, with 5 bases lying between them. This CDR3 spans 13 amino acids. The CDR3 DNA is TGTGCCAGCAGTGAAGGACAGTCCTACGAGCAGTACTTC. As protein: CASSEGQSYEQYF. Full variable domain (rest looked up from reference TRBV2 and TRBJ2-7): EPEVTQTPSHQVTQMGQEVILRCVPISNHLYFYWYRQILGQKVEFLVSFYNNEISEKSEIFDDQFSVERPDGSNFTLKIRSTKLEDSAMYFCASSEGQSYEQYFGPGTRLTVT.

The chain couples TRBV6-2 or TRBV6-3 to TRBJ2-7, with TRBD2 identical over 16 bases. V dropped 6 bases and J dropped 4; count of bases not matched to a gene: 18. The CDR3 loop spans 20 amino acids. The germline gives CDR1 MNHEY, CDR2 SVGEGT. For the CDR3, the DNA is TGTGCCAGCAGCCTGGGATTCCCCGGGACTAGCGGGAGGGCCCGGTACGAGCAGTACTTC. Residues: CASSLGFPGTSGRARYEQYF.

This clonotype was found many times. The chain carries TRBV28 and TRBJ2-7, with D perhaps TRBD1 (5 bases). Germline CDR1 and CDR2: MDHEN and SYDVKM. The CDR3 covers 16 residues. Trimming removed 2 bases at V and 6 bases at J, with 20 bases between. For the CDR3, the DNA is TGTGCCAGCAGTTTAAGCAGGGTCAAGCCCACACCCGAGCAGTACTTC. Its protein is CASSLSRVKPTPEQYF.